This is a list of T cell receptor beta chains from one sample in a study of cytomegalovirus exposure and HLA in healthy donors. Method: immunoSEQ multiplex PCR; TCRdb's copy keeps in-frame clones and lacks some. Of roughly 230,000 clones detected, around 90% appear once; the ten largest clones hold under 4%. The sequenced material came from PBMCs. The origin of the receptors is a woman under 40 in good health and CMV-seronegative. Both conserved end residues are part of each CDR3. Fields, in order: J gene, clone size, V gene, D gene, CDR3 protein, CDR3 DNA. The D gene is left open where the match is weak. Expanded clones are given a class, and other clones once, few, many or no size at all.

TRBJ1-1,-,TRBV1,-,CTSSQQVGYYGNTEAFF,TGCACCAGCAGCCAACAGGTCGGTTATTACGGTAACACTGAAGCTTTCTTT
TRBJ2-7,-,TRBV7-9,TRBD2,CASSALAGGSYEQYF,TGTGCCAGCAGCGCACTAGCGGGAGGCTCCTACGAGCAGTACTTC
TRBJ2-7,-,TRBV7-2,TRBD1,CASSPRQGAGQYF,TGTGCCAGCAGCCCAAGACAGGGGGCCGGGCAGTACTTC
TRBJ2-7,once,TRBV5-1,-,CASSLVSGPYEQYF,TGCGCCAGCAGCTTGGTTAGCGGTCCCTACGAGCAGTACTTC
TRBJ2-5,-,TRBV11-3,-,CASSTRSDSRSETQYF,TGTGCCAGCAGCACCCGATCGGATTCGAGGTCGGAGACCCAGTACTTC
TRBJ1-1,-,TRBV11-1,-,CASSLVGNTEAFF,TGTGCCAGCAGCTTAGTAGGGAACACTGAAGCTTTCTTT
TRBJ2-1,-,TRBV29-1,-,CSVEGDISSSYNEQFF,TGCAGCGTTGAAGGGGACATCTCGAGCTCCTACAATGAGCAGTTCTTC
TRBJ2-1,-,TRBV7-2,TRBD2,CASSSLAGGPYNEQFF,TGTGCCAGCAGCTCTCTAGCGGGAGGGCCTTACAATGAGCAGTTCTTC
TRBJ2-5,many,TRBV7-2,TRBD1,CASSSRPRGPETQYF,TGTGCCAGCAGCTCCCGGCCCAGGGGGCCAGAGACCCAGTACTTC
TRBJ2-7,-,TRBV29-1,-,CSVEDGRAYEQYF,TGCAGCGTCGAAGACGGCAGGGCCTACGAGCAGTACTTC
TRBJ2-5,-,TRBV6-1,TRBD2,CASSSGGETQYF,TGTGCCAGCAGTTCGGGGGGAGAGACCCAGTACTTC
TRBJ2-7,-,TRBV29-1,TRBD1,CSVARRVRDRGPTPSYEQYF,TGCAGCGTTGCAAGGCGGGTCCGGGACAGGGGCCCAACCCCATCCTACGAGCAGTACTTC
TRBJ1-5,-,TRBV28,-,CASSFGEGQPQHF,TGTGCCAGCAGTTTCGGGGAAGGACAGCCCCAGCATTTT
TRBJ1-5,-,TRBV27,-,CASSTQLNNQPQHF,TGTGCCAGCAGTACCCAATTAAACAATCAGCCCCAGCATTTT